This TCR beta chain was obtained from a study of shared clonotypes between healthy human individuals. A remark on this clone: Its cognate antigen is unknown. Different DNA sequences within this sample yield the same CDR3.

Study-wide results and limits: Represented diversity, genetic and exposure-history alike, was limited by few donors. Generation of non-shared clonotypes was less probable than generation of clonotypes shared by all four donors.

CD45RO-negative, CCR7-positively selected cells formed the naive CD8 fraction, excluding terminally differentiated effector memory CD45RA+ cells. In the original processing: Junction-only sequences without quality scores were provided by ImmunoSEQ, so filtering was different. Sequencing used immunoSEQ multiplex PCR; TCRdb keeps in-frame clones, though not all of them. The V and J calls and the clone size are those of that table, but D and trimming were determined from the DNA. The sample contains roughly 1,800,000 clones, roughly 94% of which appear only once. With V trimmed by 0 bases and J by 4 bases, 1 base remained unmatched. The CDR3 loop spans 15 amino acids. Germline loops: CDR1 SGDLS, CDR2 YYNGEE.

This receptor was taken from a man younger than 35 in good health. V and J are TRBV9 and TRBJ2-5; TRBD2 matches at 12 bases. Sequences were obtained from naive CD8+ T cells sorted from blood. In DNA form, the CDR3 reads TGTGCCAGCAGCGTAGAGACTAGCGGGGGAGAGACCCAGTACTTC. Amino acid sequence: CASSVETSGGETQYF.